Given below is one TCR beta chain in context. The PCR employed 60 Vbeta primers together with 13 Jbeta primers. Data came from immunoSEQ multiplex PCR; TCRdb stores just in-frame clones and leaves some out. The sample consists of 110,000 or so clones, over 75% of them appearing once. Germline lookup yields CDR1 SEHNR and CDR2 FQNEAQ (reference sequence). V lost 5 bases to trimming and J lost 2 bases; unmatched junction nucleotides: 4. This CDR3 is built from 15 residues. The data stem from a study of cytomegalovirus exposure and HLA in healthy donors. This TCR was recovered from a man aged 25-45 years in good health and CMV-seropositive. Sequencing was performed on PBMCs. The V call is TRBV7-9, the J call TRBJ2-5; 11 bases are a match to TRBD1. The chain's CDR3 is CASSMGQGGQETQYF. CDR3 bases: TGTGCCAGCAGCATGGGACAGGGGGGGCAAGAGACCCAGTACTTC.